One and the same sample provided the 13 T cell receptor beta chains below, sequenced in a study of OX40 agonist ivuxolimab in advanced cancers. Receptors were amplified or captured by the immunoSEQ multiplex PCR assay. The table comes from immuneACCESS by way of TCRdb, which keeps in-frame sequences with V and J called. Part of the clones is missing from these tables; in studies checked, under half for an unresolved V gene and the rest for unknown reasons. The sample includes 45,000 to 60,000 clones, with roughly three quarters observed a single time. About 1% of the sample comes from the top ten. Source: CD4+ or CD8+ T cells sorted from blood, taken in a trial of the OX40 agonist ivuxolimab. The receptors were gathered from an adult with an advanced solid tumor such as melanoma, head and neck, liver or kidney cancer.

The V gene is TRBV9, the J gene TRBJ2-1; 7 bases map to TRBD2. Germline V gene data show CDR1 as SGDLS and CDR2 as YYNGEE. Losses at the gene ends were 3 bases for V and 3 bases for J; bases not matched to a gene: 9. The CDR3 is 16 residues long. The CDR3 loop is CASSAPSGLIYNEQFF. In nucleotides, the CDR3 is TGTGCCAGCAGCGCTCCCTCGGGACTAATCTACAATGAGCAGTTCTTC.

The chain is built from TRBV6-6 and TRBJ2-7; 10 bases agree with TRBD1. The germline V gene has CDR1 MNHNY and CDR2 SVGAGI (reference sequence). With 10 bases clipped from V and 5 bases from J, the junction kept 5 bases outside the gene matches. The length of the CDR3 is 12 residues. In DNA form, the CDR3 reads TGTGCCATCAGGACAGGGGGGAACGAGCAGTACTTC. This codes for CAIRTGGNEQYF.

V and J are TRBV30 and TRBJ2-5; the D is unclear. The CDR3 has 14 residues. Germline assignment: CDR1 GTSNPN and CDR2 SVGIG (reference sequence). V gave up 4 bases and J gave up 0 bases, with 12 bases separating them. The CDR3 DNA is TGTGCCTGGAATCCGGGTTTGTACCAAGAGACCCAGTACTTC. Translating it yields CAWNPGLYQETQYF. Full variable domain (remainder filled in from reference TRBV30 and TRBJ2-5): SQTIHQWPATLVQPVGSPLSLECTVEGTSNPNLYWYRQAAGRGLQLLFYSVGIGQISSEVPQNLSASRPQDRQFILSSKKLLLSDSGFYLCAWNPGLYQETQYFGPGTRLLVL.

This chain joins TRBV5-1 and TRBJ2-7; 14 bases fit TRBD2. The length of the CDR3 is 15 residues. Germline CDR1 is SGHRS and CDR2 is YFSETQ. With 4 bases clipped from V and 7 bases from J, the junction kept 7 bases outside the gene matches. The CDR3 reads CASSMGLAGVMEQYF. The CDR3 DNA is TGCGCCAGCAGCATGGGACTAGCGGGAGTCATGGAGCAGTACTTC.

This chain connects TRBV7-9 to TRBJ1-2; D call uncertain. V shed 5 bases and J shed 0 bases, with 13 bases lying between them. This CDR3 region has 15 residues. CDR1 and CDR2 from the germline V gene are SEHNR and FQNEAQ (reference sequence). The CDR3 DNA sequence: TGTGCCAGCAGCCCCGCCGGCGGGGCTAACTATGGCTACACCTTC. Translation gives CASSPAGGANYGYTF.

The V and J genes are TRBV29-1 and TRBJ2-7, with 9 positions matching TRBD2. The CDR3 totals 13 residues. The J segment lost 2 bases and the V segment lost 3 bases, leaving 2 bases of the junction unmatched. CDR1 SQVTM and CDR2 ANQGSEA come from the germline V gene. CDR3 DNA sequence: TGCAGCGTTGAGCTAGCGGGGACCTACGAGCAGTACTTC. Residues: CSVELAGTYEQYF.

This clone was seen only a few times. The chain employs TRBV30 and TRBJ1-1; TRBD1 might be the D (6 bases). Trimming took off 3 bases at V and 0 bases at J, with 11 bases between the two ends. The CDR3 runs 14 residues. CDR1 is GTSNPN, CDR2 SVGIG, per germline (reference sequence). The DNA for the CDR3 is TGTGCCTGGAGCCAGACAGGATTGAACACTGAAGCTTTCTTT. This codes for CAWSQTGLNTEAFF.

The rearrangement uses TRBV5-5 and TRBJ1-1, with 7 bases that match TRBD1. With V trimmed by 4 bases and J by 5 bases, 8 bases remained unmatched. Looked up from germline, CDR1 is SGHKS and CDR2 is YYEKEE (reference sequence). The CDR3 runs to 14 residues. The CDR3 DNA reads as TGTGCCAGCAGCGGAAGACAGGGAGGAACTGAAGCTTTCTTT. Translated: CASSGRQGGTEAFF.

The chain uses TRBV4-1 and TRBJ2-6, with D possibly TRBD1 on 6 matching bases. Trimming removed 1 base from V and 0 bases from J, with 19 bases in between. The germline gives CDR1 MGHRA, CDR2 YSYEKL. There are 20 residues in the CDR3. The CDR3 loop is CASSQGGVGRGFSGANVLTF. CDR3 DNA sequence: TGCGCCAGCAGCCAAGGGGGCGTGGGCAGGGGATTCTCTGGGGCCAACGTCCTGACTTTC.

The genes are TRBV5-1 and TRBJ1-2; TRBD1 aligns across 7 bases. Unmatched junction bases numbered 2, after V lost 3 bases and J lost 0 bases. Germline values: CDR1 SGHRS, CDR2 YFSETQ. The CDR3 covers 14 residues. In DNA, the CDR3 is TGCGCCAGCAGCTGGGACAGTTCTAACTATGGCTACACCTTC. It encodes CASSWDSSNYGYTF.

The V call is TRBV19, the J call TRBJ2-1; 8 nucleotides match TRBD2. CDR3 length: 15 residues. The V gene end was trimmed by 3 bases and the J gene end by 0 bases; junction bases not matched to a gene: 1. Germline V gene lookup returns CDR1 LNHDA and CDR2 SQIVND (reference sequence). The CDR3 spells CASSMAGGSYNEQFF. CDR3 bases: TGTGCCAGTAGTATGGCGGGAGGCTCCTACAATGAGCAGTTCTTC.

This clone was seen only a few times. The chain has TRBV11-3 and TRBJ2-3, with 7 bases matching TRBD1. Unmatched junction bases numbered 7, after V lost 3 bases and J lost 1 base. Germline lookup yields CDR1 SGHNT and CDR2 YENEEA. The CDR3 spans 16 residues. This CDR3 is CASSFRQGRGTDTQYF. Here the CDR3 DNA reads TGTGCCAGCAGCTTCCGACAGGGAAGGGGCACAGATACGCAGTATTTT. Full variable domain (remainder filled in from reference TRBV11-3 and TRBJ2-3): EAGVVQSPRYKIIEKKQPVAFWCNPISGHNTLYWYLQNLGQGPELLIRYENEEAVDDSQLPKDRFSAERLKGVDSTLKIQPAELGDSAVYLCASSFRQGRGTDTQYFGPGTRLTVL.

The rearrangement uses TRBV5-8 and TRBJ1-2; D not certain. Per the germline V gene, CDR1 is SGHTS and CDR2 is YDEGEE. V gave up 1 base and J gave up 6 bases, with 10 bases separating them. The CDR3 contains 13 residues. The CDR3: CASSLTDGDGYTF. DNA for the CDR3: TGTGCCAGCAGCTTGACAGACGGAGATGGCTACACCTTC.